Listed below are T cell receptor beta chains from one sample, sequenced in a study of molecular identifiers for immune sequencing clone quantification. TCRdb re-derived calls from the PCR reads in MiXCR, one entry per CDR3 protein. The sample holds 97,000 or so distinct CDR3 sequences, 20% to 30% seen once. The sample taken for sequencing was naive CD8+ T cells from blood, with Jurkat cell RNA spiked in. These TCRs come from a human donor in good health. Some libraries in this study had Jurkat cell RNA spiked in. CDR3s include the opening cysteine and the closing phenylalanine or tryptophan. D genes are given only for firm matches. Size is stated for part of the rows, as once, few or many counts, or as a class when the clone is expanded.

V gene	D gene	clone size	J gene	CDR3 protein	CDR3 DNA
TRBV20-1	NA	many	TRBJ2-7	CSATYRTAYSYEQYF	TGCAGTGCTACATACAGGACAGCTTACTCCTACGAGCAGTACTTC
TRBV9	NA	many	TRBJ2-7	CASSVGGSSYEQYF	TGTGCCAGCAGCGTAGGAGGGAGCTCCTACGAGCAGTACTTC
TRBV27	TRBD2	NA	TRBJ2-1	CASSFGTSGTNNEQFF	TGTGCCAGCAGTTTTGGGACTAGCGGGACAAACAATGAGCAGTTCTTC
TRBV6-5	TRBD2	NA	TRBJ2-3	CASSYTGLAGALTSTDTQYF	TGTGCCAGCAGTTACACGGGCCTAGCGGGGGCACTCACTAGCACAGATACGCAGTATTTT
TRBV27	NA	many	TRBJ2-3	CASSFGQSTDTQYF	TGTGCCAGCAGTTTCGGTCAGAGCACAGATACGCAGTATTTT
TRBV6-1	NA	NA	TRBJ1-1	CASSGIQGVQTEAFF	TGTGCCAGCAGTGGAATACAGGGAGTTCAGACTGAAGCTTTCTTT
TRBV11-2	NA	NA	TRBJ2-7	CASSWIGSSYEQYF	TGTGCCAGCAGCTGGATAGGGAGCTCCTACGAGCAGTACTTC
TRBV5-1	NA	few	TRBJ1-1	CASSLGGGGEAFF	TGCGCCAGCAGCTTGGGGGGGGGTGGAGAAGCTTTCTTT
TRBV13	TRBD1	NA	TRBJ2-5	CASSRQGALRAQETQYF	TGTGCCAGCAGCCGACAGGGTGCCCTCCGGGCCCAAGAGACCCAGTACTTC
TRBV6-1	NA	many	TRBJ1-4	CASRDGNFEKLFF	TGTGCCAGTCGGGACGGAAATTTTGAAAAACTGTTTTTT
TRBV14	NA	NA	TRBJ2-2	CASSQESSNTGELFF	TGTGCCAGCAGCCAAGAGAGTAGCAATACCGGGGAGCTGTTTTTT
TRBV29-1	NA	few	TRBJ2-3	CSVLLTGDTQYF	TGCAGCGTCCTACTAACAGGGGATACGCAGTATTTT
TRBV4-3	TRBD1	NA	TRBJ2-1	CASSPGTDPYNDQFF	TGCGCCAGCAGCCCCGGGACAGACCCTTACAATGACCAGTTCTTC
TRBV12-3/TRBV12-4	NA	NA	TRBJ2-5	CAGSLSGGETQYF	TGTGCCGGCAGTTTGTCGGGCGGGGAGACCCAGTACTTC
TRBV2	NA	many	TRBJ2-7	CASGTTSSYEQYF	TGTGCCAGCGGCACAACGAGCTCCTACGAGCAGTACTTC
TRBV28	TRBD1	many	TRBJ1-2	CASSLFPGLGGGTNNYGYTF	TGTGCCAGCAGTTTATTCCCGGGCTTAGGAGGGGGCACGAATAACTATGGCTACACCTTC
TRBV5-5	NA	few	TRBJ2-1	CASSLGMGTTNEQFF	TGTGCCAGCAGCTTGGGGATGGGAACGACGAATGAGCAGTTCTTC
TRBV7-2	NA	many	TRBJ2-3	CASSSYYGLRGTDTQYF	TGTGCCAGCAGCTCGTACTATGGGCTCCGTGGGACAGATACGCAGTATTTT
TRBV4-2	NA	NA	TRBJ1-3	CASSQPGSGNPIYF	TGTGCCAGCAGCCAACCGGGATCTGGAAACCCCATATATTTT
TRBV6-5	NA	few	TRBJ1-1	CASSLAGPKTEAFF	TGTGCCAGCAGCTTGGCAGGCCCGAAAACTGAAGCTTTCTTT
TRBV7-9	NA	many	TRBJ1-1	CASSLGSSNTEAFF	TGTGCCAGCAGCTTAGGATCTTCGAACACTGAAGCTTTCTTT
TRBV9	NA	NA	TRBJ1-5	CASSESGVGNQPQHF	TGTGCCAGCAGCGAGAGCGGGGTGGGGAATCAGCCCCAGCATTTT
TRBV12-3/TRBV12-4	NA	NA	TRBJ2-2	CASSWAFFGGTGELFF	TGTGCCAGCAGTTGGGCGTTTTTCGGGGGCACCGGGGAGCTGTTTTTT
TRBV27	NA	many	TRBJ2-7	CASSPGTNLYEQYF	TGTGCCAGCAGCCCCGGGACAAATCTCTACGAGCAGTACTTC
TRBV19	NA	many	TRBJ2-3	CASSRWGDTQYF	TGTGCCAGTAGCCGATGGGGGGATACGCAGTATTTT
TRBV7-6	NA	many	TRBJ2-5	CASSLLQETQYF	TGTGCCAGCAGCCTTCTCCAAGAGACCCAGTACTTC
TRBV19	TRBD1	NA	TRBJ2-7	CASSPRDSSSYEQYF	TGTGCCAGTAGCCCCCGGGACAGCAGTTCTTACGAGCAGTACTTC
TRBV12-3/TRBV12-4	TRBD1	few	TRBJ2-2	CASTEGLPGQGEFGELFF	TGTGCCAGCACCGAAGGCCTACCGGGACAGGGGGAGTTCGGGGAGCTGTTTTTT
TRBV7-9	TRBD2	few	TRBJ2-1	CASSLALAVSYNEQFF	TGTGCCAGCAGCTTAGCGCTAGCGGTTTCCTACAATGAGCAGTTCTTC
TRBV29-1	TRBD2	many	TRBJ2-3	CSVEGTSGDTDTQYF	TGCAGCGTTGAAGGGACTAGCGGAGACACAGATACGCAGTATTTT
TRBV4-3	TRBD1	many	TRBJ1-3	CASSQTADRSNSGNTIYF	TGCGCCAGCAGCCAAACGGCGGACAGGTCGAACTCTGGAAACACCATATATTTT
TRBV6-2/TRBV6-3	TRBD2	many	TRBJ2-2	CASSYSIPRLAGLPGELFF	TGTGCCAGCAGTTACTCAATACCAAGACTAGCGGGTCTGCCCGGGGAGCTGTTTTTT
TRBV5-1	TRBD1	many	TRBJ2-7	CASSPGQGDEQYF	TGCGCCAGCAGCCCCGGACAGGGCGACGAGCAGTACTTC
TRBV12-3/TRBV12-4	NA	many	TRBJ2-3	CASSNWDTQYF	TGTGCCAGCAGCAACTGGGATACGCAGTATTTT
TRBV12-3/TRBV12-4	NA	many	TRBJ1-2	CASGSGTPATF	TGTGCCAGCGGGTCCGGGACCCCGGCCACCTTC
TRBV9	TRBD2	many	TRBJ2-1	CASSVDDSSGGGGEQFF	TGTGCCAGCAGCGTAGATGATTCTAGCGGGGGTGGCGGTGAGCAGTTCTTC
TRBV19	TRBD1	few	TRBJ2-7	CATPGTGSVYEQYF	TGTGCCACCCCAGGGACAGGGAGCGTCTACGAGCAGTACTTC
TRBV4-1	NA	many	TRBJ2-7	CASSFRDNYEQYF	TGCGCCAGCAGCTTCCGGGACAACTACGAGCAGTACTTC
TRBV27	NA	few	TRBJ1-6	CASSLLENSPLHF	TGTGCCAGCAGTTTATTGGAGAATTCACCCCTCCACTTT
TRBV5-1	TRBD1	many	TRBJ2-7	CASSLDGTGGEQYF	TGCGCCAGCAGCTTGGACGGGACAGGCGGCGAGCAGTACTTC
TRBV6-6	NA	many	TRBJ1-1	CASSPYMSTEAFF	TGTGCCAGCAGCCCATATATGAGTACTGAAGCTTTCTTT
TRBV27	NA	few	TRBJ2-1	CASSIGRNPYNEQFF	TGTGCCAGCAGTATCGGCAGAAATCCCTACAATGAGCAGTTCTTC
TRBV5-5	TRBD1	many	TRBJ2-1	CASSWTGSSYNEQFF	TGTGCCAGCAGCTGGACAGGTAGCTCCTACAATGAGCAGTTCTTC
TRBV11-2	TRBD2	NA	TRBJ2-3	CASSPTSGGWTDTQYF	TGTGCCAGCAGCCCGACTAGCGGGGGGTGGACAGATACGCAGTATTTT
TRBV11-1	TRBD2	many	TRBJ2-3	CASHTGRVTFVDTQYF	TGTGCCAGCCACACGGGGAGGGTGACCTTCGTGGATACGCAGTATTTT
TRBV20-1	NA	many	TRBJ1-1	CSARDREGARFTEAFF	TGCAGTGCTAGAGATAGGGAAGGGGCGCGTTTCACTGAAGCTTTCTTT
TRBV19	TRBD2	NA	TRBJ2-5	CASSLAEPPYF	TGTGCCAGTAGTCTAGCGGAGCCCCCGTACTTC
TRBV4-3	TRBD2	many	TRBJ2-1	CASSQGTSGGAEQFF	TGCGCCAGCAGCCAGGGGACTAGCGGGGGGGCTGAGCAGTTCTTC
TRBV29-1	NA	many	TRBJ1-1	CSAAGEEGLDTEAFF	TGCAGCGCCGCGGGGGAGGAGGGGCTGGACACTGAAGCTTTCTTT
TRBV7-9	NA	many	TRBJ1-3	CASSSRPVSSGNTIYF	TGTGCCAGCAGCTCCCGCCCAGTGTCCTCTGGAAACACCATATATTTT
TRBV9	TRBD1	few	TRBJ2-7	CASSVRDRAYEQYF	TGTGCCAGCAGCGTAAGGGACAGGGCCTACGAGCAGTACTTC
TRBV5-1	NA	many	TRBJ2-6	CASVLPTAGANVLTF	TGCGCCAGCGTCCTCCCGACAGCCGGGGCCAACGTCCTGACTTTC
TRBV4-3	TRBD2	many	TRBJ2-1	CASKPGLVGHEQFF	TGCGCCAGCAAACCGGGACTAGTTGGGCATGAGCAGTTCTTC
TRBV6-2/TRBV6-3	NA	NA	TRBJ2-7	CASSTRGSSYEQYF	TGTGCCAGCAGTACGCGGGGATCCTCCTACGAGCAGTACTTC
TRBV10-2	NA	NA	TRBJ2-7	CASSLDIYEQYF	TGCGCCAGCAGTTTGGACATCTACGAGCAGTACTTC
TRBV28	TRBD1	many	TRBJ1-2	CASSSRGRDGYTF	TGTGCCAGCAGTTCCAGGGGGCGTGACGGCTACACCTTC
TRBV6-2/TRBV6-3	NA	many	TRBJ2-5	CASSQATAGHETQYF	TGTGCCAGCAGTCAGGCGACAGCCGGTCACGAGACCCAGTACTTC
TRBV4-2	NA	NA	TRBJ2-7	CANRQDGTGRGAAQYF	TGTGCCAACCGCCAAGATGGAACCGGGCGAGGGGCCGCGCAGTACTTC